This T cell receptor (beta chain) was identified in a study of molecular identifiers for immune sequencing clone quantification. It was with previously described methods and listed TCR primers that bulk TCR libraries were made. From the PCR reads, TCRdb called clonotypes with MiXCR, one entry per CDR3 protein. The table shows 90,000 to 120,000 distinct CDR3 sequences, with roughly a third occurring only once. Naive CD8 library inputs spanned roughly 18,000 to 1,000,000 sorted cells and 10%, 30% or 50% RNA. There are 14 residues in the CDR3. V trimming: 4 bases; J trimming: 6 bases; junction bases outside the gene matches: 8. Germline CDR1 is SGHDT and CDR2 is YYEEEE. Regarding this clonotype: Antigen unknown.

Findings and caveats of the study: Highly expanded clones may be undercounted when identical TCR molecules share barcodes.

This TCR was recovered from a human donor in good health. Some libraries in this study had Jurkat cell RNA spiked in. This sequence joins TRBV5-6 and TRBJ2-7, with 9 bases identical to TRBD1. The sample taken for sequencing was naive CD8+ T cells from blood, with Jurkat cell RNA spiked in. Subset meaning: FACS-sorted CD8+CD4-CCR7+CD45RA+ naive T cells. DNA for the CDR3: TGTGCCAGCAGCCTCGGGACAGGGTCCCCCGAGCAGTACTTC. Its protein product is CASSLGTGSPEQYF. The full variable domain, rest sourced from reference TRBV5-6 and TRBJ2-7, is DAGVTQSPTHLIKTRGQQVTLRCSPKSGHDTVSWYQQALGQGPQFIFQYYEEEERQRGNFPDRFSGHQFPNYSSELNVNALLLGDSALYLCASSLGTGSPEQYFGPGTRLTVT.